A single sample is the source of the 6 T cell receptor beta chains below, sequenced in a study of Tregs in tolerant kidney transplant recipients. The nonmyeloablative bone marrow transplants came from related graft donors, with transient mixed chimerism. Here immunoSEQ multiplex PCR was the method, and the copy in TCRdb shows in-frame clones only, minus some. In the table there are about 50,000 clones, approximately 89% of which are singletons. The specimen comprised CD8+ T cells from blood (PBMCs), sampled 12 months after the transplant. These receptors came from a human patient who received a combined kidney and bone marrow transplant. A subset of T cells may come from the graft donor.

Turning to this clone: The sample holds other DNA sequences that translate to the same CDR3. The chain carries TRBV2 and TRBJ1-6; TRBD1 aligns across 7 bases. Germline-derived CDR1 and CDR2 are SNHLY and FYNNEI. The CDR3 runs 15 residues. Germline trimming cut 6 bases from V and 0 bases from J; bases unmatched to any gene: 2. CDR3 loop: CASRGDSSYNSPLHF. CDR3 nucleotide sequence: TGTGCCAGCAGAGGGGACAGCTCCTATAATTCACCCCTCCACTTT.

This clone appeared once. V gene TRBV28 combines with J gene TRBJ2-6; D gene ambiguous. Trimming took off 5 bases at V and 0 bases at J, with 8 bases between the two ends. This CDR3 has 15 residues. Per germline, CDR1 MDHEN and CDR2 SYDVKM. CDR3 sequence reads: CASSPLSSGANVLTF. CDR3 DNA: TGTGCCAGCAGTCCACTTTCCTCTGGGGCCAACGTCCTGACTTTC.

CDR3 coding DNA: TGCGCCAGCAGCCAAGATCGTGGGGCCAATCAGCCCCAGCATTTT. As protein: CASSQDRGANQPQHF. The chain couples TRBV4-3 to TRBJ1-5, with a possible D match to TRBD1 (5 bases). The germline V and J ends were trimmed by 0 bases and 3 bases, with 9 bases remaining between them. This CDR3 is built from 15 residues. In germline, CDR1 is LGHNA, CDR2 YSLEER.

The chain carries TRBV4-2 and TRBJ2-7; D uncertain. Trimming shortened V by 1 base and J by 0 bases, and 7 bases separated the two germline ends. CDR1 and CDR2 from the germline V gene are LGHNA and YNFKEQ. CDR3 length: 14 residues. This CDR3 is CASSQGVNSYEQYF. CDR3 DNA: TGTGCCAGCAGCCAAGGTGTTAACTCCTACGAGCAGTACTTC.

V gene TRBV6-5 combines with J gene TRBJ1-4; TRBD1 might be the D (6 bases). The CDR3 is 16 amino acids. Germline assignment: CDR1 MNHEY and CDR2 SVGAGI. The germline V and J ends were trimmed by 2 bases and 4 bases, with 14 bases remaining between them. CDR3 sequence reads: CASSYGSGQFNEKLFF. The CDR3 nucleotides read TGTGCCAGCAGTTACGGGTCCGGACAGTTTAATGAAAAACTGTTTTTT.

This sequence joins TRBV5-1 and TRBJ2-7; TRBD1 aligns across 9 bases. The CDR3 sequence is 15 residues long. Unmatched junction bases numbered 10, after V lost 3 bases and J lost 6 bases. CDR1 and CDR2 from the germline V gene are SGHRS and YFSETQ. The chain's CDR3 is CASSSPGQGYPEQYF. The CDR3, as DNA: TGCGCCAGCAGCTCCCCGGGACAGGGATACCCCGAGCAGTACTTC.